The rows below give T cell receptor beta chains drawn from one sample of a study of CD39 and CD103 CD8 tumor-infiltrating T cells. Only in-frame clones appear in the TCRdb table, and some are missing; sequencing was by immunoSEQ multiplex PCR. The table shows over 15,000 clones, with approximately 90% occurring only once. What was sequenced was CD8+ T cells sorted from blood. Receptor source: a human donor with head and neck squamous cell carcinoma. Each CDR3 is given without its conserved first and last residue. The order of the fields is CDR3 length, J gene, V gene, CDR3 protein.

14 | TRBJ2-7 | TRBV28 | ASSFSGLANSYEQY
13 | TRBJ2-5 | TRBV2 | ASSARQEFSETQY
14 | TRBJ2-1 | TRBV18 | ASSPRSTPVYNEQF
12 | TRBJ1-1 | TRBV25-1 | ASSATGGSIEAF
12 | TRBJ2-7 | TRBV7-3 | ASSLGGGSYEQY
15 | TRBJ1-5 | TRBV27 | ASSSRPVPGADQPQH
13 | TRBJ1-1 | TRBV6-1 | ASVEGVLMNTEAF
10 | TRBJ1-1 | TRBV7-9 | ASSLNRAEAF
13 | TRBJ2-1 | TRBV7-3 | ASSSMGGALDEQF
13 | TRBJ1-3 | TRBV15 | ATSRDRGFGNTIY
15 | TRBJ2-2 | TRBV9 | ASSVNDRELNTGELF
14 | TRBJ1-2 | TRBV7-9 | ASSSGQGRINYGYT
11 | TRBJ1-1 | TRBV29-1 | SVEDLVDTEAF
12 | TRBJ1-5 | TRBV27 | ASSPSGDNQPQH
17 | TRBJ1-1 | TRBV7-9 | ASSSHRPDRGEMNTEAF
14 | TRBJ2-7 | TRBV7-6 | ASSLALGTGSYEQY
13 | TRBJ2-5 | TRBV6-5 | ASSLAGEWAETQY
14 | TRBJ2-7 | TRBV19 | ASSISTEGGSYEQY
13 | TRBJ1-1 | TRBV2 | ASRTGPGAGTEAF
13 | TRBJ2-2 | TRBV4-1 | ASSQVNLGVGELF
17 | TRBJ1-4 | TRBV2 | ASSHRTGGLAPTNEKLF
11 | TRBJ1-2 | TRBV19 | ASSHGQGGGYT
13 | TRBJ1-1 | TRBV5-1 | ASSLSALGNTEAF
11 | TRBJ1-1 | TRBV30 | AWSVPAGTEAF
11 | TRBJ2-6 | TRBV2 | AVRVSGANVLT
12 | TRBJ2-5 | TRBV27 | ASSLMGGHETQY
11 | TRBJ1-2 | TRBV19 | ASSIRGDYGYT
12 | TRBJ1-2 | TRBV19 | ASSMLGFGNGYT
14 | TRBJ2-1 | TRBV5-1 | ASSWTPSGGYNEQF
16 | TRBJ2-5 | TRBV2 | ATDNSGTISLPAETQY
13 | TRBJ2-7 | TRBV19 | ASSIDGGRGYEQY
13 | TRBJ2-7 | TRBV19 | ASSMGTGSFYEQY
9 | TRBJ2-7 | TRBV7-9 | ASSLGPWQY
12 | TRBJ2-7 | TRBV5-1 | ASSKPPASYEQY
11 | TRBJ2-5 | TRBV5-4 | ASSFAGAETQY
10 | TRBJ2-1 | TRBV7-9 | ASSFGMDEQF
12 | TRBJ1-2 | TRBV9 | ASSSGQGVYGYT
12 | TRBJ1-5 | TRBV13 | ASSFFEEGQPQH
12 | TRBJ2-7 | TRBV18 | ASSPPTELYEQY
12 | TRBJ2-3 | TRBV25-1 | ASSDPGATDTQY
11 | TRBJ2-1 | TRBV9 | ASSVASGNEQF
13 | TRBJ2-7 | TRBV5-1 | ASSPWDRGPSEQY
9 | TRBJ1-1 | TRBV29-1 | SVEGPQDAF
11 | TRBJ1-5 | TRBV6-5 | ASSLSHNQPQH
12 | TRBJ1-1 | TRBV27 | ASSQNMMNTEAF
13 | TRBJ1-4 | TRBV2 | ASSPHEPTNEKLF
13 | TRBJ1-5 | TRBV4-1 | ASSQGRGASQPQH
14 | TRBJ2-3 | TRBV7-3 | ASSPSAGGGTDTQY
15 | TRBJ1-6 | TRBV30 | AWRRTGGASYNSPLH
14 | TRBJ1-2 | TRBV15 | ATSRDVSGGDYGYT
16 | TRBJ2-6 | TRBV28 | ASSYPTRVDFRANVLT
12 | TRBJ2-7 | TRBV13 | ASSQWGFSYEQY